The clone carrying this TCR beta chain has a handful of counts. The sample comes from a study of blood T cell repertoires in COVID-19. Whole-study context: Sources were T cells, B-cell-depleted T cells, or PBMCs; the material itself was cDNA or gDNA.

The germline V gene encodes CDR1 SNHLY and CDR2 FYNNEI. With V trimmed by 6 bases and J by 5 bases, 7 bases remained unmatched. The CDR3 length is 15 residues. In the original analysis: Amplification of reference gene primers provided the estimated nucleated cell counts. Generated by immunoSEQ multiplex PCR, the TCRdb table keeps only in-frame clones and is missing some. V and J calls and clone size follow that table, whereas D and trimming were derived from the DNA. In the table there are more than 35,000 clones, approximately 91% of which are singletons. The TCR was taken from a man between 65 and 85 years old with active COVID-19. Sequences were obtained from peripheral blood. The V gene is TRBV2, the J gene TRBJ1-6, with 7 bases fitting TRBD1. CDR3 nucleotide sequence: TGTGCCAGCAGGGAGACAGGGTCGGATAATTCACCCCTCCACTTT. Translating it yields CASRETGSDNSPLHF.